One and the same sample provided the 27 T cell receptor beta chains below, sequenced in a study of blood T cell repertoires in COVID-19. Only in-frame clones appear in the TCRdb table, and some are missing; sequencing was by immunoSEQ multiplex PCR. The sample consists of 65,000 or so clones, 78% of them appearing once. Sequences were obtained from peripheral blood. All receptors derive from a human donor in a cohort sampled during active COVID-19.

This chain links TRBV7-2 with TRBJ2-1; no clear D. The ends were cut back, 2 bases at V and 8 bases at J, with 4 bases in the middle. CDR1 SGHTA and CDR2 FQGNSA come from the germline V gene. The CDR3 length is 11 residues. This CDR3 reads CASSLLYEQFF. The CDR3 region has the DNA TGTGCCAGCAGCTTACTTTATGAGCAGTTCTTC.

The J gene is TRBJ1-1, the V gene TRBV19, with D possibly TRBD1 on 5 matching bases. CDR3 size: 8 residues. Germline V gives CDR1 LNHDA, CDR2 SQIVND (reference sequence). CDR3 sequence (DNA): TGTGCGCAAAGGGGTGCTTTCTTT. Its translation is CAQRGAFF.

The rearrangement joins TRBV5-1 to TRBJ1-5; D gene unclear. From germline, CDR1 is SGHRS and CDR2 YFSETQ. The CDR3 has 13 amino acids. Trimming cost V 0 bases and J 5 bases, with 6 bases left between them. The DNA for the CDR3 is TGCGCCAGCAGCTTGGGGCCCGATCAGCCCCAGCATTTT. The encoded protein is CASSLGPDQPQHF.

The chain is built from TRBV5-4 and TRBJ2-7; D is possibly TRBD1 (6 bases). Germline V CDR1 and CDR2: SGHNT, YYREEE (reference sequence). The CDR3 has 16 residues. Trimming shortened V by 3 bases and J by 1 base, and 17 bases separated the two germline ends. The CDR3 nucleotides are TGTGCCAGCAGCTCTGGGGGCGGGTACCCTTCCTACGAGCAGTACTTC. It codes for CASSSGGGYPSYEQYF.

V usage is TRBV15 and J usage is TRBJ1-2; 7 bases match TRBD1. The germline V gene encodes CDR1 LNHNV and CDR2 YYDKDF (reference sequence). The CDR3 has 15 amino acids. Losses at the gene ends were 5 bases for V and 4 bases for J; bases not matched to a gene: 10. CDR3 residues: CATSLDRVGAYGYTF. CDR3 DNA: TGTGCCACCAGCTTAGACAGGGTGGGGGCCTATGGCTACACCTTC.

The chain couples TRBV28 to TRBJ2-5, with TRBD2 matching 12 bases. The CDR3 is 16 amino acids. V was clipped by 5 bases and J by 3 bases; unmatched bases: 7. Germline values: CDR1 MDHEN, CDR2 SYDVKM. CDR3 amino acids: CASSPPRLAGEETQYF. DNA for the CDR3: TGTGCCAGCAGTCCACCCCGACTAGCGGGGGAAGAGACCCAGTACTTC.

V gene TRBV10-1 combines with J gene TRBJ1-1; D remains unclear. This CDR3 has 14 amino acids. Trimming left V 6 bases short and J 1 base short, with 12 bases between. The germline V gene encodes CDR1 WNHNN and CDR2 SYGVQD (reference sequence). The CDR3 DNA reads as TGCGCCAGCAGCCCGGGGAGAGAGAACACTGAAGCTTTCTTT. Protein sequence: CASSPGRENTEAFF.

The V and J genes are TRBV19 and TRBJ2-3, with 8 bases fitting TRBD2. Germline CDR1 and CDR2: LNHDA and SQIVND (reference sequence). The CDR3 totals 15 residues. V gave up 7 bases and J gave up 3 bases; unmatched junction bases: 9. CDR3 DNA sequence: TGTGCCAGTAACTTGCCGGGACTAGGGACAGATACGCAGTATTTT. It encodes CASNLPGLGTDTQYF.

The rearrangement uses TRBV7-2 and TRBJ1-5, with D unresolved. The V end was cut by 5 bases, the J end by 0 bases, with 11 bases between. The CDR3 spans 15 residues. Germline CDR1 and CDR2: SGHTA and FQGNSA. This CDR3 reads CASSPVPISNQPQHF. CDR3 DNA sequence: TGTGCCAGCAGCCCAGTCCCAATTAGCAATCAGCCCCAGCATTTT.

This clone turned up a few times. The chain links TRBV30 to TRBJ1-6; TRBD1 might be the D (6 bases). Trimming cost V 0 bases and J 1 base, with 7 bases left between them. The CDR3 spans 15 residues. Germline V gene lookup returns CDR1 GTSNPN and CDR2 SVGIG (reference sequence). CDR3 DNA: TGTGCCTGGAGTGTACAGGGATCCTATAATTCACCCCTCCACTTT. Translation gives CAWSVQGSYNSPLHF.

The chain is built from TRBV5-6 and TRBJ1-2; D remains unclear. Germline-derived CDR1 and CDR2 are SGHDT and YYEEEE. Trimming removed 4 bases at V and 5 bases at J, with 12 bases between. The CDR3 contains 13 residues. The CDR3 spells CASSPRRRYGYTF. In nucleotides, the CDR3 is TGTGCCAGCAGCCCAAGAAGGAGGTATGGCTACACCTTC.

This clone was seen more than once but under ten times. CDR3 amino acids: CASSRLAGGNEQYF. DNA of the CDR3: TGTGCCAGCAGTAGACTAGCGGGAGGAAACGAGCAGTACTTC. This rearrangement joins TRBV27 to TRBJ2-7; 13 bases line up with TRBD2. The germline V gene has CDR1 MNHEY and CDR2 SMNVEV (reference sequence). The CDR3 loop spans 14 amino acids. With 5 bases clipped from V and 5 bases from J, the junction kept 3 bases outside the gene matches.

This clone was counted many times. The genes are TRBV2 and TRBJ1-5, with D possibly TRBD1 on 6 matching bases. The ends were cut back, 5 bases at V and 1 base at J, with 15 bases in the middle. The CDR3 is 16 amino acids. CDR1 is SNHLY, CDR2 FYNNEI, per germline. CDR3 in amino acids: CASSPRDNLSNQPQHF. In DNA, the CDR3 is TGTGCCAGCAGTCCCCGGGACAATTTGAGCAATCAGCCCCAGCATTTT. Variable domain in full (rest from reference TRBV2 and TRBJ1-5): EPEVTQTPSHQVTQMGQEVILRCVPISNHLYFYWYRQILGQKVEFLVSFYNNEISEKSEIFDDQFSVERPDGSNFTLKIRSTKLEDSAMYFCASSPRDNLSNQPQHFGDGTRLSIL.

The chain has TRBV19 and TRBJ1-5; D perhaps matches TRBD1 (5 bases). Germline loops: CDR1 LNHDA, CDR2 SQIVND (reference sequence). CDR3 size: 15 residues. The germline V and J ends were trimmed by 4 bases and 2 bases, with 12 bases remaining between them. Here the CDR3 DNA reads TGTGCCAGTAGTAAGACAGACAGTGGCAATCAGCCCCAGCATTTT. Its translation is CASSKTDSGNQPQHF.

The chain uses TRBV7-2 and TRBJ2-3, with TRBD2 as a possible D gene (5 bases). The germline CDR1 and CDR2 sequences are SGHTA and FQGNSA. There are 15 residues in the CDR3. Trimming shortened V by 1 base and J by 8 bases, and 16 bases separated the two germline ends. DNA of the CDR3: TGTGCCAGCAGCTTAGAAGCTCCGGGGAAAGGTACGCAGTATTTT. It yields the protein CASSLEAPGKGTQYF.

This chain connects TRBV5-1 to TRBJ1-1, with D maybe TRBD1 (6 bases). The CDR3 runs to 14 residues. In germline, CDR1 is SGHRS, CDR2 YFSETQ. V was clipped by 4 bases and J by 4 bases, with 14 bases between them. The CDR3 region is CASSPGGARTEAFF. The CDR3 bases are TGCGCCAGCAGCCCCGGGGGGGCCCGCACTGAAGCTTTCTTT.

The chain combines TRBV3-1 (or the pseudogene TRBV3-2) with TRBJ2-3; 10 bases line up with TRBD1. This CDR3 has 19 residues. Germline V gene lookup returns CDR1 LGHDT and CDR2 YNNKEL (reference sequence). The J segment lost 4 bases and the V segment lost 5 bases, leaving 18 bases of the junction unmatched. The DNA for the CDR3 is TGTGCCAGCAGCAACAGCCGGGACAGGGGTAGTTTGGTCCCAGATACGCAGTATTTT. Its translation is CASSNSRDRGSLVPDTQYF.

The chain combines TRBV3-1 (or the pseudogene TRBV3-2) with TRBJ1-1, with D possibly TRBD1 on 5 matching bases. V dropped 3 bases and J dropped 6 bases, with 11 bases sitting between them. The germline V gene has CDR1 LGHDT and CDR2 YNNKEL (reference sequence). The CDR3 covers 13 residues. The CDR3 is CASSQGQGAEAFF. Here the CDR3 DNA reads TGTGCCAGCAGCCAGGGGCAGGGTGCTGAAGCTTTCTTT.

The chain links TRBV27 to TRBJ1-2; D is perhaps TRBD1 (6 bases). Germline-derived CDR1 and CDR2 are MNHEY and SMNVEV (reference sequence). V lost 5 bases to trimming and J lost 2 bases, with 12 bases between them. CDR3 length: 14 residues. CDR3 DNA sequence: TGTGCCAGCAGTCCTCGGACAGAGAACTATGGCTACACCTTC. Translating it yields CASSPRTENYGYTF.

The J gene is TRBJ2-1, the V gene TRBV2, with D perhaps matching TRBD1 (6 bases). Trimming cost V 4 bases and J 15 bases, with 16 bases left between them. This CDR3 has 12 residues. Germline assignment: CDR1 SNHLY and CDR2 FYNNEI. The CDR3 here is CASSAGTPKGFF. DNA for the CDR3: TGTGCCAGCAGTGCCGGGACACCTAAGGGGTTCTTC.

This clone was detected only once. V usage is TRBV9 and J usage is TRBJ2-2; 10 positions match TRBD2. The CDR3 has 15 residues. Germline loops: CDR1 SGDLS, CDR2 YYNGEE. V was clipped by 5 bases and J by 3 bases; unmatched bases: 4. The CDR3 sequence is CASRAGGGYTGELFF. CDR3 in DNA: TGTGCCAGCAGAGCGGGAGGGGGCTACACCGGGGAGCTGTTTTTT.

V is TRBV28 and J is TRBJ2-7; D is perhaps TRBD1 (6 bases). V lost 5 bases and J 7 bases, leaving 9 bases between the germline ends. Germline assignment: CDR1 MDHEN and CDR2 SYDVKM. The CDR3 has 11 amino acids. Here the CDR3 reads CASSEQGEQYF. The CDR3 DNA reads as TGTGCCAGCAGTGAACAGGGAGAGCAGTACTTC.

The genes are TRBV6-1 and TRBJ1-5; TRBD1 agrees at 7 bases. Germline V lookup: CDR1 MNHNS, CDR2 SASEGT. This CDR3 region has 15 residues. V lost 3 bases and J lost 3; bases outside the gene matches: 5. Here the CDR3 reads CASSEGQTNNQPQHF. The CDR3 DNA reads as TGTGCCAGCAGTGAGGGACAGACGAACAATCAGCCCCAGCATTTT.

The V gene is TRBV7-2, the J gene TRBJ2-1, with 8 bases aligning to TRBD2. The V gene's germline CDR1 is SGHTA and CDR2 FQGNSA. The CDR3 length is 13 residues. J gave up 14 bases and V 5 bases, and 11 bases lay outside the gene matches. CDR3 nucleotides: TGTGCCAGCAGCCCCCCCTGGGGCGGGGGGAAGTTCTTC. Translating it yields CASSPPWGGGKFF.

The chain uses TRBV7-6 and TRBJ2-1; the match to TRBD1 covers 7 bases. The germline gives CDR1 SGHVS, CDR2 FNYEAQ. The CDR3 has 14 residues. Losses at the gene ends were 5 bases for V and 3 bases for J; bases not matched to a gene: 4. Here the CDR3 reads CASSVRDSYNEQFF. The CDR3, as DNA: TGTGCCAGCAGCGTCCGGGACAGCTACAATGAGCAGTTCTTC.

The V gene is TRBV30, the J gene TRBJ2-3; TRBD1 might be the D (5 bases). CDR3 length: 15 amino acids. CDR1 GTSNPN and CDR2 SVGIG come from the germline V gene (reference sequence). Trimming cost V 3 bases and J 4 bases, with 17 bases left between them. The CDR3 spells CAWSSGRSGADTQYF. In DNA, the CDR3 is TGTGCCTGGAGCTCAGGGCGCTCGGGCGCAGATACGCAGTATTTT. Full variable domain (rest looked up from reference TRBV30 and TRBJ2-3): SQTIHQWPATLVQPVGSPLSLECTVEGTSNPNLYWYRQAAGRGLQLLFYSVGIGQISSEVPQNLSASRPQDRQFILSSKKLLLSDSGFYLCAWSSGRSGADTQYFGPGTRLTVL.

CDR3 protein: CASTYSGGRGTGELFF. The CDR3 DNA reads as TGCGCCAGCACTTATTCAGGGGGCCGGGGCACCGGGGAGCTGTTTTTT. The genes are TRBV5-1 and TRBJ2-2, with TRBD1 matching 8 bases. Unmatched junction bases numbered 11, after V lost 6 bases and J lost 4 bases. The CDR3 has 16 amino acids. Germline CDR1 and CDR2: SGHRS and YFSETQ.